The TCR beta chain described here comes from a study of cytomegalovirus exposure and HLA in healthy donors. Study conclusions and caveats: Across donors, presence/absence analyses took sequencing depth to be roughly uniform. Reportedly, HLA-A and HLA-B alleles of most subjects were accurately predicted from TCR beta.

PCR used 60 Vbeta primers and 13 Jbeta primers. Here immunoSEQ multiplex PCR was the method, and the copy in TCRdb shows in-frame clones only, minus some. The table includes a few hundred thousand clones, roughly 80% detected once. Comments on this clone: Its antigen is unknown.

CDR1 is ENHRY, CDR2 SYGVKD, per germline. The CDR3 totals 15 residues. Trimming cost V 4 bases and J 3 bases; bases outside gene matches: 5. The chain uses TRBV10-3 and TRBJ2-7; 11 positions match TRBD2. The receptor comes from a man in his forties in good health and CMV-seronegative. Sequencing was carried out using PBMCs. CDR3: CAISAETSGSYEQYF. In DNA form, the CDR3 reads TGTGCCATCAGTGCGGAAACTAGCGGGAGCTACGAGCAGTACTTC.